This T cell receptor beta chain was identified in a study of blood T cell repertoires in COVID-19. Study summary: Sites in the United States, Italy and Spain provided acute and convalescent COVID-19 samples. Sources were T cells, B-cell-depleted T cells, or PBMCs; the material itself was cDNA or gDNA.

Trimming removed 7 bases from V and 1 base from J, with 14 bases in between. The CDR3 spans 14 residues. Germline V gene lookup returns CDR1 SGHAT and CDR2 FQNNGV. As handled by the study authors: Estimated nucleated cell counts came from reference gene primer amplification. Here immunoSEQ multiplex PCR was the method, and the copy in TCRdb shows in-frame clones only, minus some. V, J and clone size were drawn from that table, and D and trimming were deduced from the DNA. The sample has about 230,000 clones; around 83% are singletons. The genes are TRBV11-2 and TRBJ2-7; tentatively, D is TRBD1 (6 bases). This TCR came from a woman between 45 and 60 years old with acute or convalescent COVID-19. The source material was peripheral blood. DNA of the CDR3: TGTGCCAGCATCCGGACAGCCGGATCCTACGAGCAGTACTTC. As protein: CASIRTAGSYEQYF.